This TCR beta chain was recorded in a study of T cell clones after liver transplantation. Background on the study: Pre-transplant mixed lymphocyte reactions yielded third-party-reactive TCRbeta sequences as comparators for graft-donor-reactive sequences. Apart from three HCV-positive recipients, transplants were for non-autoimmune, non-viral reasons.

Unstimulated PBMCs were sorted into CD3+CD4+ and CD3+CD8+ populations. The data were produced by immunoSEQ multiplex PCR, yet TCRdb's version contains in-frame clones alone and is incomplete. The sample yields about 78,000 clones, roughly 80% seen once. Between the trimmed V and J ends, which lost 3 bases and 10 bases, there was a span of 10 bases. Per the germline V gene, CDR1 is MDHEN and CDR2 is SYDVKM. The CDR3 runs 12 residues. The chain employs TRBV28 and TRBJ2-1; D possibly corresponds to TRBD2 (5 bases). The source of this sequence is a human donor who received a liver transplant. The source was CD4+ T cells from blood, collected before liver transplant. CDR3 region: CASSFIRREQFF. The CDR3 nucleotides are TGTGCCAGCAGTTTCATTCGGAGGGAGCAGTTCTTC.